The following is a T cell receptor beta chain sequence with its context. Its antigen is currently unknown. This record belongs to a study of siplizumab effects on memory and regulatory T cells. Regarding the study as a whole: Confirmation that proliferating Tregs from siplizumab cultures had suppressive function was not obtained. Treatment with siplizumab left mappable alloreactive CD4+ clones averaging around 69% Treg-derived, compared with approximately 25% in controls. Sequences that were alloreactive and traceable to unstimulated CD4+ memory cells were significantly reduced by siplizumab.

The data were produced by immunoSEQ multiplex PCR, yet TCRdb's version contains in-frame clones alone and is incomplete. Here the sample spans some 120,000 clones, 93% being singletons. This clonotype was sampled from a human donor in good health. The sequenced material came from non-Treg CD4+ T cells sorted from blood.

This chain's CDR3 is CASSSGTQGWSYGYTF. The CDR3 DNA is TGTGCCAGCAGCTCAGGCACACAGGGGTGGAGCTATGGCTACACCTTC. This rearrangement joins TRBV7-9 to TRBJ1-2, with TRBD1 matching over 7 bases. The germline gives CDR1 SEHNR, CDR2 FQNEAQ (reference sequence). This CDR3 comprises 16 residues. V lost 4 bases and J lost 4; bases outside the gene matches: 12.